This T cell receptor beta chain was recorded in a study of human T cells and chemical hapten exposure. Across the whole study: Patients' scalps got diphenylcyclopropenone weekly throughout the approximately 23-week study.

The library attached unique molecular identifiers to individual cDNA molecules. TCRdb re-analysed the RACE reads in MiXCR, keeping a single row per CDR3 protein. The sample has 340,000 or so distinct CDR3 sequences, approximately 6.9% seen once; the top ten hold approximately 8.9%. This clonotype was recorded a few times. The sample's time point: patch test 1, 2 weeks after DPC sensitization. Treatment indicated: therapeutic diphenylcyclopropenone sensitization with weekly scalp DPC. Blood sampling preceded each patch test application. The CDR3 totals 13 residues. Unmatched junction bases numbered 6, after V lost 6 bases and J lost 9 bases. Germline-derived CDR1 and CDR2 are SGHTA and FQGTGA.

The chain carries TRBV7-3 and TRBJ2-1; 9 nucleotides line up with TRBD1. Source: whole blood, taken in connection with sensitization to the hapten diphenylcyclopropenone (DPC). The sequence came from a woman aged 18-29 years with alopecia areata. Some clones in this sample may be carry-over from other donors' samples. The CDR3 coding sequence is TGTGCCAGCAGTCTAGACAGGGGGTCTGAGCAGTTCTTC. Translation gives CASSLDRGSEQFF. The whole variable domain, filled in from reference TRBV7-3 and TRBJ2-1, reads GAGVSQTPSNKVTEKGKYVELRCDPISGHTALYWYRQSLGQGPEFLIYFQGTGAADDSGLPNDRFFAVRPEGSVSTLKIQRTERGDSAVYLCASSLDRGSEQFFGPGTRLTVL.